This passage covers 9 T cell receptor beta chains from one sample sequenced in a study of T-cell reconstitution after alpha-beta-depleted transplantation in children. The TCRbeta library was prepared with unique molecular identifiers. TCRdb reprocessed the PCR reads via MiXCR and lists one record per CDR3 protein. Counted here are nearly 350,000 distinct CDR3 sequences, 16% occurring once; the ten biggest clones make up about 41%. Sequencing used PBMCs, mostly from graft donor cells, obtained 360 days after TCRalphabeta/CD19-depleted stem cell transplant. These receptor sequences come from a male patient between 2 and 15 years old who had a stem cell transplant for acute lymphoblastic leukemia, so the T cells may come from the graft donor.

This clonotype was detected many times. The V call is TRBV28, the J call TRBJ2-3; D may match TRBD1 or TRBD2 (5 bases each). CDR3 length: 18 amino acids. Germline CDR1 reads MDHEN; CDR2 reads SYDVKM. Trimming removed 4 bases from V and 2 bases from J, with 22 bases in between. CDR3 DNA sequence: TGTGCCAGCAGTTCCCCTTTGTTCGGGGCTAGTAACACAGATACGCAGTATTTT. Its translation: CASSSPLFGASNTDTQYF.

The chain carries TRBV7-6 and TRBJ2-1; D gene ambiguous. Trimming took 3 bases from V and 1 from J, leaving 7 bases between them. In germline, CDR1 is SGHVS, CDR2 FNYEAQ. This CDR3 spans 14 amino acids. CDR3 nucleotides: TGTGCCAGCAGCTTTTCAGTTTCCTACAATGAGCAGTTCTTC. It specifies CASSFSVSYNEQFF.

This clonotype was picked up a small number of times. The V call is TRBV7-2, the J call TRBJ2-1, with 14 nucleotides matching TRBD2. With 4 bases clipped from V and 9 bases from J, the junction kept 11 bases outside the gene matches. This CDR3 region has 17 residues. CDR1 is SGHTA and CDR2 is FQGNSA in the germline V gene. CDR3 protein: CASSSRGTSGRRSEQFF. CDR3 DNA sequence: TGTGCCAGCAGCTCCCGGGGGACTAGCGGGAGAAGGAGTGAGCAGTTCTTC.

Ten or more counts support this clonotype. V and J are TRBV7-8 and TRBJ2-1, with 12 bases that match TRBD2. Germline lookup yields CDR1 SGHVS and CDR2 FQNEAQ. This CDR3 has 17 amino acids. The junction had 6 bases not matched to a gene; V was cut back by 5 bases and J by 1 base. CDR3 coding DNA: TGTGCCAGCAGCCTTCCGACTAGCGGGAGTTCCTACAATGAGCAGTTCTTC. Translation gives CASSLPTSGSSYNEQFF.

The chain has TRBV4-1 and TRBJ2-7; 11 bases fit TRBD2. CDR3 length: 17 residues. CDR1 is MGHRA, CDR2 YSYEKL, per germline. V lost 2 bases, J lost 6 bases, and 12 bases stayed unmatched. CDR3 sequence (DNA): TGCGCCAGCAGCCAACCCGGGACGACTAGCGGGACCTCCGAGCAGTACTTC. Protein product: CASSQPGTTSGTSEQYF.

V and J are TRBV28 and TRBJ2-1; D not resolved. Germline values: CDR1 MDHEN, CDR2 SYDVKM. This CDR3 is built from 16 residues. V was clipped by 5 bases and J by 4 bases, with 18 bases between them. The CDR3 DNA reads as TGTGCCAGCAGTCTCCCCCCTGTGCTAGAATACAATGAGCAGTTCTTC. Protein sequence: CASSLPPVLEYNEQFF.

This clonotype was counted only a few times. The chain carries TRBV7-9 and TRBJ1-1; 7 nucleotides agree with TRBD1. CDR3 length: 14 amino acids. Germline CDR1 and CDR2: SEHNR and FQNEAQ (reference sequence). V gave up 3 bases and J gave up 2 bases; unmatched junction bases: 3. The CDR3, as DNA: TGTGCCAGCAGCTTCCACAGGGGAAACACTGAAGCTTTCTTT. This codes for CASSFHRGNTEAFF.

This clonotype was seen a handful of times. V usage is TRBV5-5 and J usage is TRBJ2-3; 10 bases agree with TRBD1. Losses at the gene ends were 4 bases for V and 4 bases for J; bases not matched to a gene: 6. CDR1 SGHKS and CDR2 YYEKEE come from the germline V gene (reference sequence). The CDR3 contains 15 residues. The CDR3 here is CASSAGTGVADTQYF. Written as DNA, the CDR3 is TGTGCCAGCAGCGCGGGGACAGGGGTTGCAGATACGCAGTATTTT.

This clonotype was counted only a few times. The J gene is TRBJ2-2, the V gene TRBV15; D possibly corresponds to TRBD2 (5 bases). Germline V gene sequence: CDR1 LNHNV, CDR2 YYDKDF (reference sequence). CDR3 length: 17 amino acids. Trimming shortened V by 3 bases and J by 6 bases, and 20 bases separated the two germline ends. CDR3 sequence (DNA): TGTGCCACCAGCAGTGGTGGGAGTGGAAGGATGGCCGGGGAGCTGTTTTTT. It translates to CATSSGGSGRMAGELFF.